One sample yielded the 10 T cell receptor beta chains listed below, sequenced in a study of early T cells in non-severe SARS-CoV-2 infection. TCRdb reprocessed the 5' RACE reads via MiXCR and lists one record per CDR3 protein. The sample comprises tens of thousands of distinct CDR3 sequences, 11% of which are singletons, and approximately 12% rests with the top ten. The sample here was whole blood, taken at baseline. These receptors originate from an adult who was a healthcare worker with PCR-confirmed SARS-CoV-2 infection or an uninfected control (not recorded which).

This clonotype has more than one count but fewer than ten. The CDR3 protein is CSLGGGFTDTQYF. In DNA, the CDR3 is TGCAGCTTGGGTGGAGGGTTCACAGATACGCAGTATTTT. The chain uses TRBV29-1 and TRBJ2-3; weak D call: TRBD2 (6 bases). Germline lookup yields CDR1 SQVTM and CDR2 ANQGSEA. V lost 8 bases to trimming and J lost 2 bases, with 14 bases between them. The CDR3 has 13 amino acids.

This clonotype has just one count. This chain links TRBV7-2 with TRBJ1-2; 9 nucleotides agree with TRBD1. Per the germline V gene, CDR1 is SGHTA and CDR2 is FQGNSA. The CDR3 spans 16 residues. After removal of 1 base from V and 8 bases from J, the junction contained 11 bases not matched to a gene. The CDR3: CASSLERTGEVRGYTF. The DNA of the CDR3 is TGTGCCAGCAGCTTAGAGAGGACAGGGGAAGTGCGAGGCTACACCTTC.

The V gene is TRBV5-1, the J gene TRBJ1-2; D ambiguous. This CDR3 is 14 amino acids long. Germline V gene data show CDR1 as SGHRS and CDR2 as YFSETQ. V lost 5 bases, J lost 5 bases, and 16 bases lay in between. The CDR3 DNA reads TGCGCCAGCAGGTTCGAGGCAGATTCGTATGGCTACACCTTC. Translation: CASRFEADSYGYTF.

This clonotype appeared a few times. V gene TRBV6-2 or TRBV6-3 combines with J gene TRBJ1-2, with unresolved D. Germline CDR1 is MNHEY and CDR2 is SVGEGT. The V end was cut by 0 bases, the J end by 1 base, with 6 bases between. This CDR3 has 14 amino acids. The chain's CDR3 is CASSYSADNYGYTF. Written as DNA, the CDR3 is TGTGCCAGCAGTTACTCGGCAGATAACTATGGCTACACCTTC.

This clonotype was observed a handful of times. The rearrangement joins TRBV28 to TRBJ2-1, with D unclear. The CDR3 covers 12 residues. Trimming cost V 5 bases and J 5 bases, with 7 bases left between them. Germline-derived CDR1 and CDR2 are MDHEN and SYDVKM. CDR3 protein: CASSATDNEQFF. As DNA, the CDR3 is TGTGCCAGCAGTGCTACAGACAATGAGCAGTTCTTC.

The sample holds many counts of this clonotype. The chain is built from TRBV6-5 and TRBJ2-7; D is unresolved. Looked up from germline, CDR1 is MNHEY and CDR2 is SVGAGI. This CDR3 has 13 amino acids. Trimming shortened V by 7 bases and J by 1 base, and 11 bases separated the two germline ends. Here the CDR3 reads CASTSGRSYEQYF. The DNA of the CDR3 is TGTGCCAGCACCTCCGGGCGGTCCTACGAGCAGTACTTC.

The V call is TRBV12-3 or TRBV12-4, the J call TRBJ1-2; D not resolved. Trimming stripped 8 bases from V and 8 bases from J, with 18 bases between. CDR3 length: 13 amino acids. CDR3 coding DNA: TGTGCCAGCTCCCGAGTGGGCATTGAGGGCTACACCTTC. It is translated as CASSRVGIEGYTF.

The chain employs TRBV30 and TRBJ1-3; D is ambiguous. Deletions cut 4 bases from V and 0 bases from J, with 28 bases between. Germline CDR1 GTSNPN, CDR2 SVGIG (reference sequence). This CDR3 contains 20 residues. CDR3 coding DNA: TGTGCCTGGACCCAAGATCGCACCCTGGGAATCTCGAGCTCTGGAAACACCATATATTTT. Encoded protein: CAWTQDRTLGISSSGNTIYF.

The gene calls are TRBV5-1 and TRBJ2-6; 8 nucleotides align to TRBD1. The V gene's germline CDR1 is SGHRS and CDR2 YFSETQ. V lost 2 bases, J lost 0 bases, and 13 bases stayed unmatched. The CDR3 loop spans 20 amino acids. The CDR3 sequence: CASSFVQPGTGLSGANVLTF. The CDR3, as DNA: TGCGCCAGCAGCTTCGTGCAACCCGGGACAGGCCTCTCTGGGGCCAACGTCCTGACTTTC.

The chain links TRBV5-6 to TRBJ1-6; D is unclear. Trimming took 0 bases from V and 8 from J, leaving 3 bases between them. Germline CDR1 is SGHDT and CDR2 is YYEEEE. The length of the CDR3 is 12 residues. The CDR3 loop is CASSLADSPLHF. The CDR3 DNA is TGTGCCAGCAGCTTGGCTGATTCACCCCTCCACTTT.